The source of this T cell receptor beta chain is a study of shared clonotypes between healthy human individuals. Around 100 million PBMCs were counted before genomic DNA extraction. Germline assignment: CDR1 SGDLS and CDR2 YYNGEE. V shed 4 bases and J shed 0 bases, with 8 bases lying between them. The CDR3 is 14 amino acids. The data were produced by immunoSEQ multiplex PCR, yet TCRdb's version contains in-frame clones alone and is incomplete. The sample holds about 490,000 clones, 60% to 80% seen once. This rearrangement joins TRBV9 to TRBJ2-1; D is unresolved. The receptor's source is a woman in her thirties or forties in good health. Some clones in this sample may be carry-over from other donors' samples. Sequences were obtained from PBMCs. This chain's CDR3 is CASSPASSYNEQFF. CDR3 nucleotide sequence: TGTGCCAGCAGCCCAGCGAGCTCCTACAATGAGCAGTTCTTC.